Listed below are T cell receptor beta chains from one sample, sequenced in a study of blood T cell repertoires in COVID-19. Profiled with immunoSEQ multiplex PCR; TCRdb holds only in-frame clones, not every one. The table records around 300,000 clones, roughly four fifths of them present only once. Sequencing was carried out using peripheral blood. Source of these receptors: a woman in her fifties or sixties who had recovered from COVID-19. Both conserved end residues are part of each CDR3.

>TRBV27
CASSFGTDYGYTF
>TRBV3-1/TRBV3-2
CASSTRGFYGYTF
>TRBV21-1
CAADAGGSSYEQYF
>TRBV29-1
CSVSRDSMNTEAFF
>TRBV19
CASSTVTTNEKLFF
>TRBV7-2
CASSGRQGYNEQFF
>TRBV11-1
CASSLISGSGELFF
>TRBV28
CASSPALRGWNTEAFF
>TRBV10-3
CAITGQGDTEAFF
>TRBV9
CASSVALQGGETQYF
>TRBV5-5
CASSLRGVGGSNQPQHF
>TRBV4-2
CASSQVGEGYEQYF
>TRBV4-2
CASSRDGTNGGAGDTQYF
>TRBV27
CASSLDRGTEAFF
>TRBV4-3
CASSQEVGSLYNEQFF
>TRBV21-1
CASSKVNQGSRPNYGYTF
>TRBV10-3
CAISDGNRGSTEAFF
>TRBV4-3
CASSQGTSGGYGEQFF
>TRBV3-1/TRBV3-2
CASSRALLGGRPDTGELFF
>TRBV4-3
CASSQDPGGELFF
>TRBV10-3
CSISGMGSGSYNEQFF
>TRBV9
CASSIGLAGPDTQYF
>TRBV11-2
CASSLDLNSPLHF
>TRBV24-1
CATSDRGQGDGYTF
>TRBV12-3/TRBV12-4
CASSFQGSPEAFF
>TRBV7-2
CASSLNSGAEGTTQYF
>TRBV18
CASSPSVTARNYGYTF
>TRBV19
CASSAAGLAKNIQYF
>TRBV5-6
CASSSPSGPYNSPLHF
>TRBV28
CASSSGQGTGELFF
>TRBV7-2
CASSSRQAFQGYTF
>TRBV28
CASSFRRVANTGELFF
>TRBV2
CASTGDSGNTIYF
>TRBV7-2
CASSFTGGAGTEAFF
>TRBV7-9
CASSLSTDQETQYF
>TRBV5-1
CASSILAGGKNEQFF
>TRBV5-1
CASSLALNEQFF
>TRBV5-4
CASRKTGSDTQYF